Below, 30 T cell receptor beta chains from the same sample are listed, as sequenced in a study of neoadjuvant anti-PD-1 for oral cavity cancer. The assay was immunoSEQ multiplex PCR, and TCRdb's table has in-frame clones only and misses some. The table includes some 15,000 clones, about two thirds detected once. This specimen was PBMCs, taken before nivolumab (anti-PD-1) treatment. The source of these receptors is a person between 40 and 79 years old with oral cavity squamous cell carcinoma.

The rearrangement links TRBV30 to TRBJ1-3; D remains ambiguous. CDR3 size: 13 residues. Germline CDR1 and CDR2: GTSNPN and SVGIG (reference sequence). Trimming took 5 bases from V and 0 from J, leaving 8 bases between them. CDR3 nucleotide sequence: TGTGCCTGGGCCGTTAGCTCTGGAAACACCATATATTTT. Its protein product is CAWAVSSGNTIYF.

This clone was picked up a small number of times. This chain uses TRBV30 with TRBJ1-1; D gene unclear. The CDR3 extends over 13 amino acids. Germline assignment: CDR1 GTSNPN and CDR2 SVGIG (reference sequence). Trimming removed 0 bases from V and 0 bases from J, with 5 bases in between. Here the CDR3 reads CAWSVHMNTEAFF. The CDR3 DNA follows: TGTGCCTGGAGTGTACACATGAACACTGAAGCTTTCTTT. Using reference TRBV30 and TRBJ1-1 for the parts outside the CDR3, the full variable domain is SQTIHQWPATLVQPVGSPLSLECTVEGTSNPNLYWYRQAAGRGLQLLFYSVGIGQISSEVPQNLSASRPQDRQFILSSKKLLLSDSGFYLCAWSVHMNTEAFFGQGTRLTVV.

CDR3 in DNA: TGTGCCAGCAGCCCCGGGAGACTTCAACCTAGCACAGATACGCAGTATTTT. Its translation is CASSPGRLQPSTDTQYF. The rearrangement links TRBV7-8 to TRBJ2-3, with D maybe TRBD2 (6 bases). V was clipped by 5 bases and J by 0 bases, with 18 bases between them. The CDR3 runs 17 residues. Germline V gives CDR1 SGHVS, CDR2 FQNEAQ.

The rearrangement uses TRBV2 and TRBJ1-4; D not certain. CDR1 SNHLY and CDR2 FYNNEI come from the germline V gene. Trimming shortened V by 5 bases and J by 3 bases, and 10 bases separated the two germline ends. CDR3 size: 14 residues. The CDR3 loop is CASSNRVSNEKLFF. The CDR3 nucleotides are TGTGCCAGCAGTAACAGAGTTTCTAATGAAAAACTGTTTTTT.

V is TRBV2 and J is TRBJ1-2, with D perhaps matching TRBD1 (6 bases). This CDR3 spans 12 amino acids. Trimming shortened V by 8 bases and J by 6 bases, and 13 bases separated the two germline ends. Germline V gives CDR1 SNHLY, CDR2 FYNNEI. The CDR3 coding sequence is TGTGCCAGCTTGGGGACACGGGATGGCTACACCTTC. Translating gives CASLGTRDGYTF. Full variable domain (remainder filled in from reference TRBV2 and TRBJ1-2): EPEVTQTPSHQVTQMGQEVILRCVPISNHLYFYWYRQILGQKVEFLVSFYNNEISEKSEIFDDQFSVERPDGSNFTLKIRSTKLEDSAMYFCASLGTRDGYTFGSGTRLTVV.

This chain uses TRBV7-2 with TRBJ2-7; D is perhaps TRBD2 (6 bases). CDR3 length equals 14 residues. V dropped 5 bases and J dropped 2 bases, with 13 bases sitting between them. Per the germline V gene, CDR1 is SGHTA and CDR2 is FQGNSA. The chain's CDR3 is CASSRPGLTYEQYF. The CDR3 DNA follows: TGTGCCAGCAGCCGGCCGGGACTTACCTACGAGCAGTACTTC.

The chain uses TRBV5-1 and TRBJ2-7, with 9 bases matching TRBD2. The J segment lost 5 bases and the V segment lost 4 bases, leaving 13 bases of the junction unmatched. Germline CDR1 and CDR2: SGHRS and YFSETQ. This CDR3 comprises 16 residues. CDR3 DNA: TGCGCCAGCAGCCTGGGACCGCGGACTAGCGTCAACGAGCAGTACTTC. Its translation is CASSLGPRTSVNEQYF.

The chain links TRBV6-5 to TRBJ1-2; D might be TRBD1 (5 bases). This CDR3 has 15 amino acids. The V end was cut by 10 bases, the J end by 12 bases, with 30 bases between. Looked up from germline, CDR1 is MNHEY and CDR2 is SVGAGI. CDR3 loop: CATSSLGVILRGHTF. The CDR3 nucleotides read TGTGCCACCTCCTCGTTGGGGGTCATCCTACGAGGCCACACCTTC.

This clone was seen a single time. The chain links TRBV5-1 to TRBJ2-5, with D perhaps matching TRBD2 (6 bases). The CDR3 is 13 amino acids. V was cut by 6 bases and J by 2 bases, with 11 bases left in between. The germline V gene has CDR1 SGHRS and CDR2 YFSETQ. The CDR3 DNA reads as TGCGCCAGCACCGGGGGTGGTCAAGAGACCCAGTACTTC. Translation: CASTGGGQETQYF.

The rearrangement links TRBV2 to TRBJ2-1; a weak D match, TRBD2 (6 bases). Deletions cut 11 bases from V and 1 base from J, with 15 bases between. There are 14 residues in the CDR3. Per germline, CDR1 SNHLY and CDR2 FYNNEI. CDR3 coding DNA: TGTGCCGGGGGGTCCACAAGATCCTACAATGAGCAGTTCTTC. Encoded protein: CAGGSTRSYNEQFF.

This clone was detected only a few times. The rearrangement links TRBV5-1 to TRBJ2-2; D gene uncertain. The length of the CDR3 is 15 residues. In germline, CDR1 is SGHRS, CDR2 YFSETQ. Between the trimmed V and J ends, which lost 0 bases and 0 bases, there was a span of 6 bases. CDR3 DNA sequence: TGCGCCAGCAGCTTGGGTCTTTCGAACACCGGGGAGCTGTTTTTT. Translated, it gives CASSLGLSNTGELFF.

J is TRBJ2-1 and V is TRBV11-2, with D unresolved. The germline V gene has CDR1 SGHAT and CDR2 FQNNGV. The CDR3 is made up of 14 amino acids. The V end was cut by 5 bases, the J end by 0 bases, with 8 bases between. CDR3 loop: CASSRPGSYNEQFF. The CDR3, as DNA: TGTGCCAGCAGCCGTCCGGGCTCCTACAATGAGCAGTTCTTC.

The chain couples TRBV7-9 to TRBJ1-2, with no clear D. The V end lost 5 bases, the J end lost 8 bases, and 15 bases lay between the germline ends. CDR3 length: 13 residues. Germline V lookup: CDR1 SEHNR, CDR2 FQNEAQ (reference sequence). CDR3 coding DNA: TGTGCCAGCAGCCCCGTTAATAAGGAGGGCTACACCTTC. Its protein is CASSPVNKEGYTF.

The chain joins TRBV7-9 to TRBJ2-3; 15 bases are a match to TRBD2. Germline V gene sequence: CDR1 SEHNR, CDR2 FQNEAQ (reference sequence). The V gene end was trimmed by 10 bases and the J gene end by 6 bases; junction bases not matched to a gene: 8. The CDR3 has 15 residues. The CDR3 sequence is CATRTSGGASDTQYF. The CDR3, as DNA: TGTGCCACCAGGACTAGCGGGGGGGCAAGTGATACGCAGTATTTT.

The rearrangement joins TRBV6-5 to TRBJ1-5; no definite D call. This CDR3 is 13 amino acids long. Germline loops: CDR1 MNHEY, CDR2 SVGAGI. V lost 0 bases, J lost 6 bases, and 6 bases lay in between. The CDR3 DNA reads TGTGCCAGCAGTTACTCGAGGCCTCAGCCCCAGCATTTT. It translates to CASSYSRPQPQHF.

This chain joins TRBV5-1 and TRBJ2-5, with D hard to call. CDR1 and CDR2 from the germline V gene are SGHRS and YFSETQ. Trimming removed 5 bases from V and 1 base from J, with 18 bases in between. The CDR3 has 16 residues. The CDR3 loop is CASSPTPTEFQETQYF. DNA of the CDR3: TGCGCCAGCAGTCCTACACCAACAGAATTCCAAGAGACCCAGTACTTC. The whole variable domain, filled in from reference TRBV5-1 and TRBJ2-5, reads KAGVTQTPRYLIKTRGQQVTLSCSPISGHRSVSWYQQTPGQGLQFLFEYFSETQRNKGNFPGRFSGRQFSNSRSEMNVSTLELGDSALYLCASSPTPTEFQETQYFGPGTRLLVL.

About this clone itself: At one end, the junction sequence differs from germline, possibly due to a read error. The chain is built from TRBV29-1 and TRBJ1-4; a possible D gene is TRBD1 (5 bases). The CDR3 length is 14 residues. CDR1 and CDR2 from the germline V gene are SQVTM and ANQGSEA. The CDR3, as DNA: TGCAGCGTCGAAGGGACGGCAACTAATGAAAAACTGTTTTTT. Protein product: CSVEGTATNEKLFF.

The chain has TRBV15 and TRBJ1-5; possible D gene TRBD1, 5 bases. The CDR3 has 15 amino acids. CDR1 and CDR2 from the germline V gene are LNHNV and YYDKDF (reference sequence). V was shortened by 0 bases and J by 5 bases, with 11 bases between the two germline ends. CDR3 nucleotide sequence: TGTGCCACCAGCAGAGATCAATCAGGGCATCAGCCCCAGCATTTT. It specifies CATSRDQSGHQPQHF.

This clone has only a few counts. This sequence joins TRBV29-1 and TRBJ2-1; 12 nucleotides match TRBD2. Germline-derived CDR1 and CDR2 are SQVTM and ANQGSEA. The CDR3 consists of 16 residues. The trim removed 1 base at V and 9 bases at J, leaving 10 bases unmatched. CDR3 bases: TGCAGCGTTGAAGGGGTGGCTAGCGGGAGGGAGGCTGAGCAGTTCTTC. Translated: CSVEGVASGREAEQFF.

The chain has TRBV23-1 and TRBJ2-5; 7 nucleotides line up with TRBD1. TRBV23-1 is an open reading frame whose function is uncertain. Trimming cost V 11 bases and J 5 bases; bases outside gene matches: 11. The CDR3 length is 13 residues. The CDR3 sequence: CAYEQGLGETQYF. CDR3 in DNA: TGCGCCTATGAACAGGGGCTGGGGGAGACCCAGTACTTC.

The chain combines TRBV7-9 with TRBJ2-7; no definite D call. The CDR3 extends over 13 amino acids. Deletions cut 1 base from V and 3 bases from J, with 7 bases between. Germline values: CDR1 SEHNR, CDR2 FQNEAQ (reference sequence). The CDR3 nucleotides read TGTGCCAGCAGCTTAGAGGCCTACTACGAGCAGTACTTC. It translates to CASSLEAYYEQYF.

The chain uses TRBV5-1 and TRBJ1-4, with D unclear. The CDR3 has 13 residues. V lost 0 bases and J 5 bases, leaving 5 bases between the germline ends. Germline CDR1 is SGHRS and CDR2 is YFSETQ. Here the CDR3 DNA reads TGCGCCAGCAGCTTGGTTTGGAATGAAAAACTGTTTTTT. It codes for CASSLVWNEKLFF.

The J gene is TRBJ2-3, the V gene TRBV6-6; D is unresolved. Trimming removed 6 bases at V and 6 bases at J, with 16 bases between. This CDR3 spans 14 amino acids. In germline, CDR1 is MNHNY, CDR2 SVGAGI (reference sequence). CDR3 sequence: CASSRVEFADTQYF. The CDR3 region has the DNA TGTGCCAGCAGCCGGGTAGAGTTTGCGGATACGCAGTATTTT.

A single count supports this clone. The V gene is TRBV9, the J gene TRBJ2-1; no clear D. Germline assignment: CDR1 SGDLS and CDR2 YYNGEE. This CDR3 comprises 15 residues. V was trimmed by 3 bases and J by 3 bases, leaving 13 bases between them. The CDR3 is CASSAGPTIYNEQFF. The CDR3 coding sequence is TGTGCCAGCAGCGCCGGACCGACGATCTACAATGAGCAGTTCTTC. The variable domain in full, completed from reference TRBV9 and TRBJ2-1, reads DSGVTQTPKHLITATGQRVTLRCSPRSGDLSVYWYQQSLDQGLQFLIQYYNGEERAKGNILERFSAQQFPDLHSELNLSSLELGDSALYFCASSAGPTIYNEQFFGPGTRLTVL.

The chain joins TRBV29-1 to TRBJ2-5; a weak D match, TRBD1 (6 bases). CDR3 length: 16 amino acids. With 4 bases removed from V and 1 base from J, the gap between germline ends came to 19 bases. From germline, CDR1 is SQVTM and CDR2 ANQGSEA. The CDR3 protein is CSVVGQGSPFQETQYF. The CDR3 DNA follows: TGCAGCGTTGTCGGGCAGGGGTCCCCCTTCCAAGAGACCCAGTACTTC. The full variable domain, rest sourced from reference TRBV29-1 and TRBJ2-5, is SAVISQKPSRDICQRGTSLTIQCQVDSQVTMMFWYRQQPGQSLTLIATANQGSEATYESGFVIDKFPISRPNLTFSTLTVSNMSPEDSSIYLCSVVGQGSPFQETQYFGPGTRLLVL.

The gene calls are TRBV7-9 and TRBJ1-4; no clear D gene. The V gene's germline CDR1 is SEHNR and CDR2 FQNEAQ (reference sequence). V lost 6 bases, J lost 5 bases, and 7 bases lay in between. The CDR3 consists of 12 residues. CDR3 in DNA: TGTGCCAGCAGACGGGAGAATGAAAAACTGTTTTTT. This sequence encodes CASRRENEKLFF.

The CDR3, as DNA: TGTGCCAGCAGCTCGCTCGCGGACACGCAGTTCTTC. Residues: CASSSLADTQFF. This chain links TRBV7-3 with TRBJ2-1; maybe TRBD1 (5 bases). Germline CDR1 reads SGHTA; CDR2 reads FQGTGA. The CDR3 runs 12 residues. V was cut by 4 bases and J by 12 bases, with 13 bases left in between.

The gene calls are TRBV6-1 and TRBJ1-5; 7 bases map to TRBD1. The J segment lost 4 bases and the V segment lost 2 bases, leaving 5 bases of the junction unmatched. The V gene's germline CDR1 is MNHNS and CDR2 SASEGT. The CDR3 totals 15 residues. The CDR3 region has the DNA TGTGCCAGCAGTGAAATGGGACAGTCAAATCAGCCCCAGCATTTT. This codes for CASSEMGQSNQPQHF.

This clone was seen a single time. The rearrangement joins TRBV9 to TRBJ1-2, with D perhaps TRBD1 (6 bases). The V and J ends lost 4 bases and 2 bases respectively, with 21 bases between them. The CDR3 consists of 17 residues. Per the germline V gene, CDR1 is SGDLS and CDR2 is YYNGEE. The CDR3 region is CASSKKILPGGNYGYTF. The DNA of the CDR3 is TGTGCCAGCAGCAAAAAAATCCTCCCCGGGGGCAACTATGGCTACACCTTC.

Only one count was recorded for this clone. The chain's CDR3 is CASSLKLRLPSSYNEQFF. The CDR3 DNA follows: TGTGCCAGCAGCTTAAAGTTACGGCTTCCTAGCTCCTACAATGAGCAGTTCTTC. This chain uses TRBV7-2 with TRBJ2-1; no clear D. V was cut by 2 bases and J by 0 bases, with 17 bases left in between. Germline CDR1 is SGHTA and CDR2 is FQGNSA. This CDR3 region has 18 residues.